The 21 T cell receptor beta chains below were found in one sample sequenced in a study of blood T cell repertoires in COVID-19. Libraries were prepared by immunoSEQ multiplex PCR; TCRdb keeps only in-frame clonotypes and omits some of them. The sample lists around 420,000 clones; roughly 90% were seen once. The sample was PBMCs or T cells enriched from blood (not recorded which). These receptors all come from a woman between 40 and 55 years old with acute COVID-19.

The rearrangement uses TRBV11-2 and TRBJ1-2; 7 bases fit TRBD1. Germline CDR1 is SGHAT and CDR2 is FQNNGV. The CDR3 spans 14 residues. The trim removed 1 base at V and 4 bases at J, leaving 3 bases unmatched. The chain's CDR3 is CASSLGGQFYGYTF. The CDR3 DNA reads TGTGCCAGCAGCTTAGGGGGACAGTTCTATGGCTACACCTTC. Full variable domain (outside the CDR3, taken from reference TRBV11-2 and TRBJ1-2): EAGVAQSPRYKIIEKRQSVAFWCNPISGHATLYWYQQILGQGPKLLIQFQNNGVVDDSQLPKDRFSAERLKGVDSTLKIQPAKLEDSAVYLCASSLGGQFYGYTFGSGTRLTVV.

J is TRBJ2-3 and V is TRBV2, with a weak D call TRBD2 (5 bases). CDR3 length: 12 amino acids. In germline, CDR1 is SNHLY, CDR2 FYNNEI. V was cut by 10 bases and J by 10 bases, with 18 bases left in between. The CDR3: CATVGEGPSQYF. The DNA for the CDR3 is TGTGCCACCGTCGGAGAGGGCCCCTCGCAGTATTTT.

This clone showed up just once. V usage is TRBV19 and J usage is TRBJ1-5; 8 positions agree with TRBD1. Losses at the gene ends were 4 bases for V and 5 bases for J; bases not matched to a gene: 10. Per the germline V gene, CDR1 is LNHDA and CDR2 is SQIVND (reference sequence). The CDR3 extends over 16 amino acids. As DNA, the CDR3 is TGTGCCAGTAGTACTCAGACGGGACAGGAGGATCAGCCCCAGCATTTT. Translation: CASSTQTGQEDQPQHF.

V usage is TRBV21-1 and J usage is TRBJ2-5; TRBD2 is the table's D call, not checked against the DNA. TRBV21-1 is flagged as a pseudogene. The length of the CDR3 is 10 residues. The CDR3 reads CASTGETQYF. The CDR3 DNA reads TGTGCCAGCACCGGGGAGACCCAGTACTTC.

There are a few counts of this clone. The chain couples TRBV2 to TRBJ2-1; the D gene is possibly TRBD1 (6 bases). The CDR3 extends over 15 amino acids. CDR1 SNHLY and CDR2 FYNNEI come from the germline V gene. Trimming cost V 3 bases and J 2 bases, with 11 bases left between them. CDR3 in amino acids: CASSDARGTYNEQFF. The CDR3 DNA reads TGTGCCAGCAGTGACGCCAGGGGAACCTACAATGAGCAGTTCTTC.

The chain is built from TRBV3-1 (or the pseudogene TRBV3-2) and TRBJ2-5; D may be TRBD1 (5 bases). Germline CDR1 LGHDT, CDR2 YNNKEL (reference sequence). Trimming took off 1 base at V and 2 bases at J, with 11 bases between the two ends. The CDR3 is made up of 15 amino acids. CDR3 coding DNA: TGTGCCAGCAGCCAAGGAATTCAGGGTCAAGAGACCCAGTACTTC. It codes for CASSQGIQGQETQYF.

The gene calls are TRBV25-1 and TRBJ2-7; the match to TRBD1 covers 8 bases. CDR1 is MGHDK, CDR2 SYGVNS, per germline. The CDR3 runs to 15 residues. V lost 4 bases and J lost 0; bases outside the gene matches: 5. This CDR3 is CASSASDRVSYEQYF. CDR3 bases: TGTGCCAGCAGTGCCTCGGACAGGGTCTCCTACGAGCAGTACTTC.

The CDR3 DNA follows: TGTGCCAGCAGCCCCTTAGGGACAGAGAGAGGCACTGAAGCTTTCTTT. Translation gives CASSPLGTERGTEAFF. V usage is TRBV7-9 and J usage is TRBJ1-1, with 7 bases that match TRBD1. CDR3 size: 16 residues. The germline gives CDR1 SEHNR, CDR2 FQNEAQ (reference sequence). With 5 bases clipped from V and 4 bases from J, the junction kept 13 bases outside the gene matches.

V usage is TRBV4-1 and J usage is TRBJ1-1; no clear D gene. Germline V gives CDR1 MGHRA, CDR2 YSYEKL. V was shortened by 3 bases and J by 3 bases, with 11 bases between the two germline ends. This CDR3 contains 14 residues. CDR3 coding DNA: TGCGCCAGCAGCCAGGTTTGGAGGGACACTGAAGCTTTCTTT. The encoded protein is CASSQVWRDTEAFF.

This chain links TRBV30 with TRBJ1-4; D might be TRBD1 (5 bases). The length of the CDR3 is 15 residues. Germline V CDR1 and CDR2: GTSNPN, SVGIG (reference sequence). V dropped 3 bases and J dropped 11 bases, with 22 bases sitting between them. The CDR3 is CAWRLRGGGIGKLFF. CDR3 in DNA: TGTGCCTGGAGGTTGCGGGGGGGTGGCATAGGGAAACTGTTTTTT. Full variable domain (missing parts from reference TRBV30 and TRBJ1-4): SQTIHQWPATLVQPVGSPLSLECTVEGTSNPNLYWYRQAAGRGLQLLFYSVGIGQISSEVPQNLSASRPQDRQFILSSKKLLLSDSGFYLCAWRLRGGGIGKLFFGSGTQLSVL.

The chain uses TRBV3-1 (or the pseudogene TRBV3-2) and TRBJ1-4, with 9 bases fitting TRBD1. Looked up from germline, CDR1 is LGHDT and CDR2 is YNNKEL (reference sequence). Unmatched junction bases numbered 2, after V lost 2 bases and J lost 7 bases. The CDR3 contains 14 residues. This CDR3 reads CASSQLTGGEKLFF. The CDR3, as DNA: TGTGCCAGCAGCCAACTGACAGGGGGTGAAAAACTGTTTTTT.

The chain has TRBV2 and TRBJ1-5; 7 bases are shared with TRBD1. V trimming: 6 bases; J trimming: 3 bases; junction bases outside the gene matches: 8. The length of the CDR3 is 15 residues. CDR1 is SNHLY, CDR2 FYNNEI, per germline. CDR3 bases: TGTGCCAGCAGCAACCGACAGGGATCCAATCAGCCCCAGCATTTT. Encoded protein: CASSNRQGSNQPQHF.

The rearrangement links TRBV29-1 to TRBJ2-7; 8 bases agree with TRBD1. J lost 0 bases, V lost 0 bases, and 4 bases had no gene match. CDR1 is SQVTM, CDR2 ANQGSEA, per germline. The length of the CDR3 is 15 residues. CDR3 sequence: CSVEDLGTGSYEQYF. In nucleotides, the CDR3 is TGCAGCGTTGAAGATCTCGGGACAGGCTCCTACGAGCAGTACTTC.

The rearrangement uses TRBV7-2 and TRBJ2-2; D not resolved. The CDR3 totals 13 residues. In germline, CDR1 is SGHTA, CDR2 FQGNSA. Trimming shortened V by 5 bases and J by 6 bases, and 10 bases separated the two germline ends. This CDR3 reads CASSTPGSGELFF. The CDR3 DNA sequence: TGTGCCAGCAGCACACCAGGTTCCGGGGAGCTGTTTTTT.

The V and J genes are TRBV2 and TRBJ2-3; 9 bases line up with TRBD2. The CDR3 covers 15 residues. After removal of 7 bases from V and 4 bases from J, the junction contained 9 bases not matched to a gene. Per germline, CDR1 SNHLY and CDR2 FYNNEI. This CDR3 is CASNGGGAGADTQYF. In DNA, the CDR3 is TGTGCCAGCAACGGCGGGGGGGCGGGGGCAGATACGCAGTATTTT. Full variable domain (outside the CDR3, taken from reference TRBV2 and TRBJ2-3): EPEVTQTPSHQVTQMGQEVILRCVPISNHLYFYWYRQILGQKVEFLVSFYNNEISEKSEIFDDQFSVERPDGSNFTLKIRSTKLEDSAMYFCASNGGGAGADTQYFGPGTRLTVL.

This clone was found once. The rearrangement uses TRBV7-2 and TRBJ1-5, with unresolved D. The ends were cut back, 2 bases at V and 0 bases at J, with 11 bases in the middle. Germline assignment: CDR1 SGHTA and CDR2 FQGNSA. The CDR3 spans 16 residues. DNA for the CDR3: TGTGCCAGCAGCTTAATCCCAGTAACTAGCAATCAGCCCCAGCATTTT. This translates into CASSLIPVTSNQPQHF. The full variable domain, completed using reference TRBV7-2 and TRBJ1-5, is GAGVSQSPSNKVTEKGKDVELRCDPISGHTALYWYRQSLGQGLEFLIYFQGNSAPDKSGLPSDRFSAERTGGSVSTLTIQRTQQEDSAVYLCASSLIPVTSNQPQHFGDGTRLSIL.

The chain has TRBV7-8 and TRBJ1-5; no clear D gene. There are 13 residues in the CDR3. The V and J ends lost 5 bases and 7 bases respectively, with 12 bases between them. CDR1 and CDR2 from the germline V gene are SGHVS and FQNEAQ. CDR3 amino acids: CASSRTSNQPQHF. CDR3 nucleotide sequence: TGTGCCAGCAGCCGTACTTCAAACCAGCCCCAGCATTTT.

This clone was detected a few times. The V gene is TRBV24-1, the J gene TRBJ2-7, with TRBD1 identical over 9 bases. After removal of 2 bases from V and 2 bases from J, the junction contained 6 bases not matched to a gene. The CDR3 runs 16 residues. Germline values: CDR1 KGHDR, CDR2 SFDVKD. The CDR3 sequence is CATSDSSGDRAYEQYF. For the CDR3, the DNA is TGTGCCACCAGTGATTCCTCCGGGGACAGGGCCTACGAGCAGTACTTC.

This rearrangement joins TRBV19 to TRBJ1-2, with a weak D call TRBD1 (6 bases). The CDR3 consists of 15 residues. Trimming left V 3 bases short and J 5 bases short, with 16 bases between. CDR1 is LNHDA and CDR2 is SQIVND in the germline V gene (reference sequence). CDR3 residues: CASSIGQKMTYGYTF. Here the CDR3 DNA reads TGTGCCAGTAGTATCGGACAGAAGATGACGTATGGCTACACCTTC. Full variable domain (rest looked up from reference TRBV19 and TRBJ1-2): DGGITQSPKYLFRKEGQNVTLSCEQNLNHDAMYWYRQDPGQGLRLIYYSQIVNDFQKGDIAEGYSVSREKKESFPLTVTSAQKNPTAFYLCASSIGQKMTYGYTFGSGTRLTVV.

V usage is TRBV3-1 (or the pseudogene TRBV3-2) and J usage is TRBJ2-3; D gene ambiguous. With 0 bases removed from V and 2 bases from J, the gap between germline ends came to 6 bases. CDR1 and CDR2 (germline): LGHDT, YNNKEL (reference sequence). The CDR3 spans 14 residues. The CDR3 region is CASSQDFNTDTQYF. The DNA of the CDR3 is TGTGCCAGCAGCCAAGATTTCAACACAGATACGCAGTATTTT.

The chain recombines TRBV2 with TRBJ2-3, with D uncertain. This CDR3 is built from 11 residues. The ends were cut back, 5 bases at V and 8 bases at J, with 8 bases in the middle. From germline, CDR1 is SNHLY and CDR2 FYNNEI. The CDR3 DNA follows: TGTGCCAGCAGTCCCGTGTTTACGCAGTATTTT. As protein: CASSPVFTQYF.